The clone carrying this T cell receptor beta chain was seen at least ten times. Its target is unknown. Profiling relied on immunoSEQ multiplex PCR, and the TCRdb table lists in-frame clones only, not all of them. The sample includes more than 2 million clones, over 85% seen only once; the top ten take 0.13%. The sample belongs to a study of shared clonotypes between healthy human individuals. Study conclusions and caveats: Naive subsets typically showed greater estimated richness than memory subsets. The sampled material consisted only of blood, and tissue repertoires are likely to differ.

The CDR3 length is 15 residues. V lost 3 bases and J lost 3, with 15 bases in between. Germline assignment: CDR1 SNHLY and CDR2 FYNNEI. V and J are TRBV2 and TRBJ2-7, with a possible D match to TRBD2 (6 bases). Sequenced: naive CD4+ T cells sorted from blood. As to subset: CD45RA+ positively selected. The clonotype was recovered from a man aged 18 to 29 in good health. CDR3 protein: CASSDPASGVYEQYF. The CDR3 DNA is TGTGCCAGCAGTGACCCAGCATCGGGGGTCTACGAGCAGTACTTC. Complete variable domain (other parts from reference TRBV2 and TRBJ2-7): EPEVTQTPSHQVTQMGQEVILRCVPISNHLYFYWYRQILGQKVEFLVSFYNNEISEKSEIFDDQFSVERPDGSNFTLKIRSTKLEDSAMYFCASSDPASGVYEQYFGPGTRLTVT.